The clone carrying this T cell receptor beta chain was counted a single time. Its antigen is unidentified. The data stem from a study of cytomegalovirus exposure and HLA in healthy donors. Study results and limitations: Diagnosis of cytomegalovirus status made by the classifier reportedly showed high specificity and sensitivity. In an earlier analysis, productive rearrangement rates for most beta V segments clustered near 87% or 30%. One later analysis reportedly identified an Asian-associated ancestry cluster that showed fewer N-insertions than the 666-donor mean. In vitro confirmation showed a few CMV-associated chains to be CMV antigen specific.

It was with 60 Vbeta and 13 Jbeta primers that the PCR ran. Profiled with immunoSEQ multiplex PCR; TCRdb holds only in-frame clones, not every one. In the table there are approximately 150,000 clones, roughly four fifths of which are singletons. Sequenced sample: PBMCs. This clonotype was obtained from a young man in good health and CMV-seropositive.

CDR3 nucleotide sequence: TGCGCCAGCAGCTTGGGAGGCGGGAGCTCCTACAATGAGCAGTTCTTC. Its translation: CASSLGGGSSYNEQFF. The chain is built from TRBV5-1 and TRBJ2-1; 7 nucleotides agree with TRBD2. The ends lost 0 bases at V and 0 bases at J; junction bases unmatched: 3. The germline V gene has CDR1 SGHRS and CDR2 YFSETQ. The CDR3 length is 16 residues.